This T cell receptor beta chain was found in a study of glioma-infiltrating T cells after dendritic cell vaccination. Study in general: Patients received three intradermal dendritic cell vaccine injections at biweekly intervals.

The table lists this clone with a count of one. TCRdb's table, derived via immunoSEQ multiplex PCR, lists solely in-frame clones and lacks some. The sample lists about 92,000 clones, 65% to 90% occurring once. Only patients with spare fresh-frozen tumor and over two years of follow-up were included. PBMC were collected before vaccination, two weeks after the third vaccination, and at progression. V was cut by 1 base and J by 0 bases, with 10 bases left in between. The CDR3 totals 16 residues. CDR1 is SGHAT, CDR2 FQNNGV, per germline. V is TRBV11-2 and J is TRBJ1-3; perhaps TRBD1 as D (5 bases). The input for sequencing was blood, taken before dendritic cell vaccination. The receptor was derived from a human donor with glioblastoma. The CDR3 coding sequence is TGTGCCAGCAGCTTAGTCCCAGGGTCCTCTGGAAACACCATATATTTT. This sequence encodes CASSLVPGSSGNTIYF.